One and the same sample provided the 4 T cell receptor beta chains below, sequenced in a study of T cells in localized non-small cell lung cancer (dated by TCRdb to the early 2020s). The library was built by means of the immunoSEQ multiplex PCR assay. Not all clones reach the TCRdb copy of this immuneACCESS table, which keeps in-frame sequences only. Checked studies attribute under half of the gap to unresolved V genes and leave the rest unexplained. Present in this sample are roughly 58,000 clones, around 81% of which were seen just once. The top ten hold roughly 4.5% of the sample. The specimen comprised PBMCs, sampled before any cancer treatment. Receptors originate from a man aged 35 to 69 with stage II lung adenocarcinoma.

V and J are TRBV5-1 and TRBJ1-5; 9 bases fit TRBD1. CDR3 size: 15 residues. Per the germline V gene, CDR1 is SGHRS and CDR2 is YFSETQ. V trimming: 2 bases; J trimming: 3 bases; junction bases outside the gene matches: 3. The CDR3 DNA reads as TGCGCCAGCAGCTTTACAGGGGGCGACAATCAGCCCCAGCATTTT. It translates to CASSFTGGDNQPQHF.

The rearrangement joins TRBV9 to TRBJ2-7, with 9 bases lining up with TRBD2. Germline CDR1 and CDR2: SGDLS and YYNGEE. V was clipped by 0 bases and J by 5 bases; unmatched bases: 6. The CDR3 is 15 residues long. CDR3 protein: CASSVAGTSIHEQYF. In DNA form, the CDR3 reads TGTGCCAGCAGCGTAGCCGGGACTAGCATCCACGAGCAGTACTTC.

The chain links TRBV9 to TRBJ1-2; TRBD1 might be the D (5 bases). Trimming removed 0 bases from V and 3 bases from J, with 9 bases in between. Germline CDR1 and CDR2: SGDLS and YYNGEE. This CDR3 is built from 14 residues. The CDR3 spells CASSVETGYYGYTF. The CDR3 nucleotides are TGTGCCAGCAGCGTAGAAACAGGTTACTATGGCTACACCTTC.

The gene calls are TRBV5-5 and TRBJ2-2, with 7 bases matching TRBD1. V lost 5 bases, J lost 5 bases, and 6 bases stayed unmatched. The CDR3 length is 14 residues. Per germline, CDR1 SGHKS and CDR2 YYEKEE (reference sequence). CDR3 coding DNA: TGTGCCAGCAGACCGGGACAGAGTACCGGGGAGCTGTTTTTT. Protein product: CASRPGQSTGELFF.